This T cell receptor (beta chain) was identified during a study of blood T cell repertoires in COVID-19. Overall study: From the United States, Italy and Spain came samples of acute and convalescent COVID-19. T cells, B-cell-depleted T cells, or PBMCs provided the cDNA or gDNA that served as material.

The CDR3 is 16 residues long. The J segment lost 4 bases and the V segment lost 1 base, leaving 8 bases of the junction unmatched. Looked up from germline, CDR1 is LGHNT and CDR2 is FRNRAP. As handled by the study authors: Amplified reference gene primers provided the basis for estimating nucleated cell counts. The data were produced by immunoSEQ multiplex PCR, yet TCRdb's version contains in-frame clones alone and is incomplete. The V and J calls and clone size come from that table; D and trimming were worked out from the DNA. The data hold some 120,000 clones, with around four fifths observed a single time.

Material for sequencing was peripheral blood. The rearrangement joins TRBV12-5 to TRBJ1-2, with 8 bases that match TRBD1. The source of this sequence is a human donor in a cohort sampled during active COVID-19. CDR3 nucleotides: TGTGCTAGTGGTTTGGCAGGGGGCGGTCTGGGCTATGGCTACACCTTC. Translation gives CASGLAGGGLGYGYTF.